One sample yielded the 16 T cell receptor beta chains listed below, sequenced in a study of CD8 T cells in ankylosing spondylitis. TCRdb analysed the 5' RACE reads with MiXCR anew, one entry per CDR3 protein. The data hold fewer than 200,000 distinct CDR3 sequences, with roughly 18% observed a single time. The sequenced sample consisted of blood, either unsorted or a sorted T cell fraction (not recorded which). These receptors all stem from a male donor with ankylosing spondylitis or in good health (not recorded which).

This clonotype was recorded at least ten times. The chain couples TRBV5-1 to TRBJ2-7, with 7 bases lining up with TRBD1. This CDR3 comprises 15 residues. With 3 bases clipped from V and 5 bases from J, the junction kept 11 bases outside the gene matches. From germline, CDR1 is SGHRS and CDR2 YFSETQ. For the CDR3, the DNA is TGCGCCAGCAGCTCCTCGGGACAGCTCTTGGACGAGCAGTACTTC. Translation: CASSSSGQLLDEQYF. Drawing the rest from reference TRBV5-1 and TRBJ2-7, the complete variable domain is KAGVTQTPRYLIKTRGQQVTLSCSPISGHRSVSWYQQTPGQGLQFLFEYFSETQRNKGNFPGRFSGRQFSNSRSEMNVSTLELGDSALYLCASSSSGQLLDEQYFGPGTRLTVT.

This CDR3 is CAWSTDNLNQPQHF. The CDR3 DNA follows: TGTGCCTGGAGTACGGACAACCTCAATCAGCCCCAGCATTTT. J is TRBJ1-5 and V is TRBV30, with D perhaps matching TRBD1 (5 bases). Germline CDR1 GTSNPN, CDR2 SVGIG (reference sequence). There are 14 residues in the CDR3. The V end was cut by 2 bases, the J end by 3 bases, with 11 bases between.

This clonotype was observed many times. This chain uses TRBV20-1 with TRBJ2-3, with 14 bases identical to TRBD2. This CDR3 region has 16 residues. CDR1 is DFQATT, CDR2 SNEGSKA, per germline (reference sequence). V shed 3 bases and J 5 bases; nucleotides not matched to a gene: 7. CDR3: CSASPLTSGRVDTQYF. CDR3 sequence (DNA): TGCAGTGCTAGCCCCCTGACTAGCGGGAGGGTAGATACGCAGTATTTT.

In its sample, this clonotype was seen a few times. The rearrangement joins TRBV19 to TRBJ1-2; 9 positions match TRBD1. The germline V gene encodes CDR1 LNHDA and CDR2 SQIVND (reference sequence). CDR3 size: 14 residues. Losses at the gene ends were 5 bases for V and 7 bases for J; bases not matched to a gene: 8. The CDR3 here is CASSSQGAVGGYTF. DNA of the CDR3: TGTGCCAGTAGTTCACAGGGGGCAGTAGGTGGCTACACCTTC.

A word on this clonotype: Given a much more abundant clone one base away, this may be a read error. V is TRBV2 and J is TRBJ2-7; 8 bases line up with TRBD2. The CDR3 is 14 amino acids. CDR1 is SNHLY and CDR2 is FYNNEI in the germline V gene. In DNA form, the CDR3 reads TGTGCCAGCAGTAGCGGGAGCCTCTCCTACGAGCAGTGCTTC. This encodes CASSSGSLSYEQCF.

This clonotype has a handful of counts. This may arise from a read error, as a much more abundant clone is one base away. The CDR3 nucleotides are TGCGCCAGCAGCGTTGCTAGCGCTCAAGAGACCCAGTACTTC. This codes for CASSVASAQETQYF. The V gene is TRBV5-1, the J gene TRBJ2-5; a possible D gene is TRBD2 (6 bases). The V end was cut by 4 bases, the J end by 2 bases, with 12 bases between. Germline loops: CDR1 SGHRS, CDR2 YFSETQ. The CDR3 runs to 14 residues.

At least ten counts were recorded for this clonotype. The gene calls are TRBV12-3 or TRBV12-4 and TRBJ2-1; TRBD2 aligns across 12 bases. V lost 4 bases to trimming and J lost 7 bases; unmatched junction nucleotides: 5. The CDR3 is 15 residues long. In DNA form, the CDR3 reads TGTGCCAGCAGTTATCGGACTAGCGGGGAGAATGAGCAGTTCTTC. Residues: CASSYRTSGENEQFF.

Comments on this clonotype: A much larger clone sits a single nucleotide away, making a read error possible. The chain combines TRBV20-1 with TRBJ2-5, with 8 positions matching TRBD1. The CDR3 consists of 15 residues. The germline V gene has CDR1 DFQATT and CDR2 SNEGSKA (reference sequence). CDR3 amino acids: CIAEIPRTGRKTQYF. The DNA for the CDR3 is TGCATTGCCGAAATCCCAAGGACAGGGAGAAAGACCCAGTACTTC.

This clonotype showed up many times. This sequence joins TRBV20-1 and TRBJ1-3, with 8 positions matching TRBD1. The CDR3 covers 15 residues. V shed 2 bases, J shed 0 bases, and the junction held 3 bases outside the gene matches. Germline V lookup: CDR1 DFQATT, CDR2 SNEGSKA (reference sequence). CDR3 in amino acids: CSARPTGGSGNTIYF. The DNA of the CDR3 is TGCAGTGCTAGACCCACAGGGGGCTCTGGAAACACCATATATTTT.

This clonotype was counted many times. The chain has TRBV5-1 and TRBJ2-2; D call uncertain. Germline V gene data show CDR1 as SGHRS and CDR2 as YFSETQ. Between the trimmed V and J ends, which lost 2 bases and 2 bases, there was a span of 13 bases. This CDR3 spans 16 amino acids. The CDR3 is CASSFLRSSNTGELFF. CDR3 DNA: TGCGCCAGCAGCTTCCTTCGTAGCTCAAACACCGGGGAGCTGTTTTTT.

The chain joins TRBV7-6 to TRBJ2-2; maybe TRBD1 (6 bases). The CDR3 length is 16 residues. Germline CDR1 reads SGHVS; CDR2 reads FNYEAQ. Trimming took 2 bases from V and 4 from J, leaving 14 bases between them. CDR3 in amino acids: CASSLLLRGSTGELFF. In DNA form, the CDR3 reads TGTGCCAGCAGCTTATTGCTCAGGGGCTCCACCGGGGAGCTGTTTTTT. Looking up the rest from reference TRBV7-6 and TRBJ2-2 gives the full variable domain: GAGVSQSPRYKVTKRGQDVALRCDPISGHVSLYWYRQALGQGPEFLTYFNYEAQQDKSGLPNDRFSAERPEGSISTLTIQRTEQRDSAMYRCASSLLLRGSTGELFFGEGSRLTVL.

This clonotype was counted many times. The chain links TRBV20-1 to TRBJ2-7, with unresolved D. Germline loops: CDR1 DFQATT, CDR2 SNEGSKA (reference sequence). CDR3 length: 14 amino acids. Trimming removed 4 bases at V and 2 bases at J, with 15 bases between. As DNA, the CDR3 is TGCAGTGCTATCAGCCCGGGCCAAGCCTACGAGCAGTACTTC. Its protein product is CSAISPGQAYEQYF.

This clonotype was detected only a few times. V gene TRBV7-8 combines with J gene TRBJ2-5; D remains ambiguous. The CDR3 has 13 amino acids. Per germline, CDR1 SGHVS and CDR2 FQNEAQ. Trimming removed 0 bases at V and 1 base at J, with 3 bases between. As DNA, the CDR3 is TGTGCCAGCAGCTTAGCACTCCAAGAGACCCAGTACTTC. Translating gives CASSLALQETQYF.

The chain has TRBV5-1 and TRBJ2-5; the match to TRBD2 covers 10 bases. V lost 0 bases, J lost 5 bases, and 7 bases stayed unmatched. Germline V CDR1 and CDR2: SGHRS, YFSETQ. The CDR3 totals 16 residues. CDR3 nucleotides: TGCGCCAGCAGCTTGGGGGCTAGCGGGAGTGTGGAGACCCAGTACTTC. Translated: CASSLGASGSVETQYF.

This clonotype was picked up many times. The V gene is TRBV27, the J gene TRBJ2-3, with TRBD1 identical over 10 bases. From germline, CDR1 is MNHEY and CDR2 SMNVEV (reference sequence). CDR3 length: 18 amino acids. V was pared by 2 bases and J by 3 bases, with 11 bases of the junction left unmatched. The CDR3 region has the DNA TGTGCCAGCAGTTTACGACAGGGGGCGCTTGTTCTGACAGATACGCAGTATTTT. Translation: CASSLRQGALVLTDTQYF.

This clonotype was found a few times. The rearrangement uses TRBV29-1 and TRBJ2-7, with D possibly matching TRBD1 (5 bases). Between the trimmed V and J ends, which lost 7 bases and 2 bases, there was a span of 15 bases. This CDR3 comprises 13 residues. The germline CDR1 and CDR2 sequences are SQVTM and ANQGSEA. Here the CDR3 reads CSGTSTVTYEQYF. The DNA for the CDR3 is TGCAGCGGAACATCGACAGTCACCTACGAGCAGTACTTC.